In this sample, the clone carrying this TCR beta chain turned up a few times. The antigen is undetermined. The source of the sample is a study of T cells after yellow fever vaccination. General study results and limits: Clonotypes found in both CD4 and CD8 compartments made up a small share.

This CDR3 contains 14 residues. The V gene lost 2 bases and the J gene lost 3 bases, with 11 bases spanning the gap. CDR1 is ENHRY, CDR2 SYGVKD, per germline. TCRdb used MiXCR to reprocess the 5' RACE reads, holding one entry per CDR3 protein. The data show 620,000 or so distinct CDR3 sequences, with about a sixth seen just once and roughly 17% held by the top ten. The chain has TRBV10-3 and TRBJ2-7; possibly TRBD2 for D (6 bases). This clonotype was sampled from a man younger than 35 who received the YFV17D yellow fever vaccine. Material: PBMCs, obtained about 5 days after the first yellow fever vaccination. Here the CDR3 reads CAISEGMGGYEQYF. The CDR3 nucleotides read TGTGCCATCAGTGAGGGGATGGGGGGCTACGAGCAGTACTTC.